These 29 T cell receptor beta chains were sequenced from one sample in a study of blood T cell repertoires in COVID-19 (dated by TCRdb to the early 2020s). The method behind the library was the immunoSEQ multiplex PCR assay. This is the immuneACCESS table as TCRdb keeps it, with only in-frame sequences that have V and J called. A part of the clones is gone; compared with another copy, unresolved V genes explain less than half, and the rest is unexplained. The sample table holds under 200,000 clones, of which about nine tenths were seen once. The top ten clones comprise 0.5% to 0.55% of the sample. Sequencing input: peripheral blood. These receptors were taken from a man in his forties or fifties with acute or convalescent COVID-19.

Only one count was recorded for this clone. This chain joins TRBV5-4 and TRBJ1-1; 9 bases agree with TRBD1. The trim removed 5 bases at V and 0 bases at J, leaving 8 bases unmatched. This CDR3 region has 16 residues. Germline V gene sequence: CDR1 SGHNT, CDR2 YYREEE (reference sequence). CDR3 residues: CASRKGQGGMNTEAFF. CDR3 sequence (DNA): TGTGCCAGCAGGAAGGGACAGGGAGGGATGAACACTGAAGCTTTCTTT.

The V and J genes are TRBV9 and TRBJ2-3, with TRBD2 matching over 10 bases. The CDR3 loop spans 17 amino acids. CDR1 SGDLS and CDR2 YYNGEE come from the germline V gene. After removal of 0 bases from V and 2 bases from J, the junction contained 6 bases not matched to a gene. The CDR3 here is CASSVAASGGLTDTQYF. DNA for the CDR3: TGTGCCAGCAGCGTAGCGGCTAGCGGGGGCCTCACAGATACGCAGTATTTT.

The V call is TRBV2, the J call TRBJ1-4; no reliable D call. Germline loops: CDR1 SNHLY, CDR2 FYNNEI. The CDR3 contains 13 residues. Trimming took off 7 bases at V and 7 bases at J, with 13 bases between the two ends. CDR3 loop: CASTEAGIEKLFF. CDR3 bases: TGTGCCAGCACAGAGGCGGGGATTGAAAAACTGTTTTTT.

The CDR3 here is CASSRGQTYEQYF. The DNA for the CDR3 is TGTGCCAGCTCCAGAGGACAGACCTACGAGCAGTACTTC. The chain links TRBV5-8 to TRBJ2-7; D is perhaps TRBD1 (6 bases). The V gene lost 7 bases and the J gene lost 2 bases, with 13 bases spanning the gap. The length of the CDR3 is 13 residues. Germline values: CDR1 SGHTS, CDR2 YDEGEE.

The chain couples TRBV18 to TRBJ1-4, with no clear D. Trimming pared 2 bases from V and 3 bases from J, leaving 10 bases between. Germline CDR1 KGHSH, CDR2 LQKENI. This CDR3 region has 15 residues. The CDR3 nucleotides read TGTGCCAGCTCACCAAACGAGGGCTCTAATGAAAAACTGTTTTTT. Residues: CASSPNEGSNEKLFF.

The chain uses TRBV7-2 and TRBJ1-1; 10 bases agree with TRBD1. Germline-derived CDR1 and CDR2 are SGHTA and FQGNSA. The V segment lost 5 bases and the J segment 7 bases; nucleotides outside the gene matches: 10. There are 15 residues in the CDR3. DNA of the CDR3: TGTGCCAGCAGCACACGACAGGGGGCTCCGAGTGAAGCTTTCTTT. This translates into CASSTRQGAPSEAFF.

V gene TRBV19 combines with J gene TRBJ1-5, with 8 bases aligning to TRBD1. V was pared by 8 bases and J by 7 bases, with 10 bases of the junction left unmatched. There are 14 residues in the CDR3. The V gene's germline CDR1 is LNHDA and CDR2 SQIVND (reference sequence). The CDR3 sequence: CASLRTGSGQPQHF. For the CDR3, the DNA is TGTGCCAGTCTGAGGACAGGGTCGGGGCAGCCCCAGCATTTT.

This clone was seen a single time. This rearrangement joins TRBV9 to TRBJ1-3, with D possibly being TRBD1 (6 bases). The CDR3 spans 19 residues. V was shortened by 0 bases and J by 0 bases, with 19 bases between the two germline ends. Germline loops: CDR1 SGDLS, CDR2 YYNGEE. CDR3 sequence reads: CASSVVGDVSGVSGNTIYF. DNA of the CDR3: TGTGCCAGCAGCGTAGTGGGGGACGTATCAGGGGTCTCTGGAAACACCATATATTTT.

This chain links TRBV7-9 with TRBJ1-5; D gene uncertain. The CDR3 is 14 residues long. The V gene's germline CDR1 is SEHNR and CDR2 FQNEAQ (reference sequence). Trimming stripped 5 bases from V and 3 bases from J, with 11 bases between. The CDR3 nucleotides read TGTGCCAGCAGCCCCGGTACTTACAATCAGCCCCAGCATTTT. It encodes CASSPGTYNQPQHF.

The rearrangement joins TRBV6-2 or TRBV6-3 to TRBJ2-1; tentative D call: TRBD2 (6 bases). The V gene's germline CDR1 is MNHEY and CDR2 SVGEGT. Trimming took 2 bases from V and 2 from J, leaving 7 bases between them. CDR3 length: 14 residues. CDR3 bases: TGTGCCAGCAGTTACGGGGAGGCCTACAATGAGCAGTTCTTC. It codes for CASSYGEAYNEQFF.

This clone was detected a few times. The V and J genes are TRBV2 and TRBJ1-1; D perhaps matches TRBD1 (6 bases). Germline V lookup: CDR1 SNHLY, CDR2 FYNNEI. The CDR3 is 14 amino acids. V shed 6 bases and J shed 1 base, with 12 bases lying between them. CDR3 residues: CASSGQIPNTEAFF. For the CDR3, the DNA is TGTGCCAGCAGCGGACAGATACCGAACACTGAAGCTTTCTTT.

J is TRBJ1-4 and V is TRBV7-9, with no clear D. Trimming removed 5 bases from V and 8 bases from J, with 15 bases in between. The CDR3 runs 14 residues. Germline V gives CDR1 SEHNR, CDR2 FQNEAQ (reference sequence). Here the CDR3 DNA reads TGTGCCAGCAGCCAGCGGGGTGGACGCGAAAAACTGTTTTTT. It translates to CASSQRGGREKLFF. The full variable domain, completed using reference TRBV7-9 and TRBJ1-4, is DTGVSQNPRHKITKRGQNVTFRCDPISEHNRLYWYRQTLGQGPEFLTYFQNEAQLEKSRLLSDRFSAERPKGSFSTLEIQRTEQGDSAMYLCASSQRGGREKLFFGSGTQLSVL.

The rearrangement links TRBV19 to TRBJ2-5; 7 nucleotides agree with TRBD2. The germline V gene encodes CDR1 LNHDA and CDR2 SQIVND (reference sequence). The CDR3 loop spans 15 amino acids. Trimming cost V 5 bases and J 3 bases; bases outside gene matches: 9. CDR3 residues: CASSSQQAGEETQYF. CDR3 bases: TGTGCCAGTAGTTCCCAACAGGCGGGGGAAGAGACCCAGTACTTC.

As regards this clone: This specimen includes other DNA sequences encoding the same CDR3. V and J are TRBV27 and TRBJ1-5, with D unresolved. The CDR3 is made up of 13 amino acids. Germline V gene lookup returns CDR1 MNHEY and CDR2 SMNVEV (reference sequence). V was pared by 3 bases and J by 2 bases, with 5 bases between. CDR3 sequence (DNA): TGTGCCAGCAGTTTTTCGGGCAATCAGCCCCAGCATTTT. Its translation is CASSFSGNQPQHF.

The V call is TRBV18, the J call TRBJ2-1; 7 bases fit TRBD1. Germline assignment: CDR1 KGHSH and CDR2 LQKENI. The CDR3 covers 16 residues. Trimming removed 1 base from V and 4 bases from J; junction bases left unmatched: 7. CDR3 in amino acids: CASSPQTGHNYNEQFF. For the CDR3, the DNA is TGTGCCAGCTCACCACAGACAGGGCACAATTACAATGAGCAGTTCTTC. The full variable domain, in which reference TRBV18 and TRBJ2-1 provide the parts outside the CDR3, is NAGVMQNPRHLVRRRGQEARLRCSPMKGHSHVYWYRQLPEEGLKFMVYLQKENIIDESGMPKERFSAEFPKEGPSILRIQQVVRGDSAAYFCASSPQTGHNYNEQFFGPGTRLTVL.

With regard to this clone: At one end the junction does not follow the germline gene, possibly because of a read error. The genes are TRBV29-1 and TRBJ2-3; D possibly corresponds to TRBD1 (7 bases). This CDR3 spans 13 amino acids. Germline V gene data show CDR1 as SQVTM and CDR2 as ANQGSEA. In DNA, the CDR3 is TGTTCTGGAGGGGGCTCCGGCACAGATACGCAGTATTTT. The encoded protein is CSGGGSGTDTQYF.

This clone was detected once. The chain joins TRBV2 to TRBJ2-5; D possibly corresponds to TRBD1 (6 bases). Trimming removed 4 bases at V and 3 bases at J, with 12 bases between. The CDR3 is made up of 14 amino acids. Germline lookup yields CDR1 SNHLY and CDR2 FYNNEI. The CDR3 region is CASSALDRKETQYF. The DNA of the CDR3 is TGTGCCAGCAGTGCCCTGGACAGAAAAGAGACCCAGTACTTC.

This clone showed up just a few times. The chain couples TRBV7-9 to TRBJ2-7, with TRBD1 matching over 8 bases. CDR1 and CDR2 (germline): SEHNR, FQNEAQ (reference sequence). The CDR3 runs to 13 residues. Trimming cost V 4 bases and J 7 bases; bases outside gene matches: 6. CDR3 nucleotides: TGTGCCAGCAGCTGGGACAGGTATCCGGAGCAGTACTTC. Amino acids: CASSWDRYPEQYF.

The chain is built from TRBV4-1 and TRBJ2-5, with 10 nucleotides matching TRBD1. CDR1 and CDR2 from the germline V gene are MGHRA and YSYEKL. This CDR3 has 17 residues. V dropped 1 base and J dropped 2; count of bases not matched to a gene: 7. CDR3 in amino acids: CASSQAAGTGVQETQYF. The CDR3, as DNA: TGCGCCAGCAGCCAAGCCGCCGGGACAGGGGTTCAAGAGACCCAGTACTTC.

This clone was recorded only once. J is TRBJ1-1 and V is TRBV27, with a tentative D call TRBD1 (6 bases). CDR3 size: 14 residues. V lost 5 bases and J lost 2, with 12 bases in between. From germline, CDR1 is MNHEY and CDR2 SMNVEV (reference sequence). CDR3 DNA sequence: TGTGCCAGCAGTGACCAACAGGGAAACACTGAAGCTTTCTTT. Translation gives CASSDQQGNTEAFF.

The chain carries TRBV27 and TRBJ2-7, with D maybe TRBD1 (5 bases). Germline V gives CDR1 MNHEY, CDR2 SMNVEV (reference sequence). V gave up 5 bases and J gave up 2 bases, with 10 bases separating them. CDR3 length: 13 amino acids. DNA for the CDR3: TGTGCCAGCAGTCCAGGGCCACCCTACGAGCAGTACTTC. This sequence encodes CASSPGPPYEQYF.

In DNA, the CDR3 is TGTGCCACCAGCACGGGGGGGGAAAATAGCAATCAGCCCCAGCATTTT. It codes for CATSTGGENSNQPQHF. The rearrangement links TRBV15 to TRBJ1-5; D may be TRBD1 (5 bases). CDR3 length: 16 residues. Germline CDR1 and CDR2: LNHNV and YYDKDF (reference sequence). Deletions cut 4 bases from V and 0 bases from J, with 13 bases between.

The chain employs TRBV7-9 and TRBJ1-5, with 7 bases matching TRBD1. The CDR3 has 17 amino acids. V was pared by 1 base and J by 3 bases, with 9 bases of the junction left unmatched. In germline, CDR1 is SEHNR, CDR2 FQNEAQ (reference sequence). The CDR3 loop reads CASSLGTGTDLNQPQHF. CDR3 in DNA: TGTGCCAGCAGCTTAGGAACCGGGACAGATCTCAATCAGCCCCAGCATTTT.

This sequence joins TRBV2 and TRBJ2-1, with 7 bases that match TRBD2. V gave up 4 bases and J gave up 5 bases; unmatched junction bases: 8. Germline V CDR1 and CDR2: SNHLY, FYNNEI. CDR3 size: 15 residues. This chain's CDR3 is CASSVQGLADNEQFF. The CDR3 coding sequence is TGTGCCAGCAGTGTCCAAGGGCTAGCGGACAATGAGCAGTTCTTC.

This clone appeared once. The chain links TRBV4-1 to TRBJ2-5, with D uncertain. V lost 5 bases to trimming and J lost 4 bases, with 11 bases between them. Looked up from germline, CDR1 is MGHRA and CDR2 is YSYEKL. This CDR3 region has 13 residues. This CDR3 reads CASSARLGETQYF. The CDR3 nucleotides are TGCGCCAGCAGCGCCCGACTGGGAGAGACCCAGTACTTC.

This chain joins TRBV2 and TRBJ1-2; no clear D gene. Trimming took 6 bases from V and 4 from J, leaving 18 bases between them. In germline, CDR1 is SNHLY, CDR2 FYNNEI. This CDR3 region has 15 residues. CDR3 coding DNA: TGTGCCAGCAGAACGAGCGGCCCACCCGGCTATGGCTACACCTTC. It codes for CASRTSGPPGYGYTF.

The V call is TRBV24-1, the J call TRBJ2-5; D possibly corresponds to TRBD2 (7 bases). The CDR3 has 16 residues. Germline V CDR1 and CDR2: KGHDR, SFDVKD. V gave up 7 bases and J gave up 5 bases, with 22 bases separating them. The CDR3 loop is CATSGGLTGGVETQYF. In DNA form, the CDR3 reads TGTGCCACCAGCGGGGGGCTAACGGGGGGCGTCGAGACCCAGTACTTC.

The chain couples TRBV19 to TRBJ1-2; 8 positions match TRBD1. There are 14 residues in the CDR3. The germline V gene encodes CDR1 LNHDA and CDR2 SQIVND (reference sequence). Trimming took 5 bases from V and 8 from J; bases not matched to a gene: 10. The DNA for the CDR3 is TGTGCCAGTAGTGTGCGGACAGGGTCAGGGGGCTACACCTTC. Amino acid sequence: CASSVRTGSGGYTF.

The V gene is TRBV27, the J gene TRBJ2-7; the D is unclear. The germline CDR1 and CDR2 sequences are MNHEY and SMNVEV (reference sequence). Trimming took 0 bases from V and 3 from J, leaving 9 bases between them. The CDR3 extends over 14 amino acids. In nucleotides, the CDR3 is TGTGCCAGCAGTTTATCAACAGCCTTCTACGAGCAGTACTTC. It encodes CASSLSTAFYEQYF.